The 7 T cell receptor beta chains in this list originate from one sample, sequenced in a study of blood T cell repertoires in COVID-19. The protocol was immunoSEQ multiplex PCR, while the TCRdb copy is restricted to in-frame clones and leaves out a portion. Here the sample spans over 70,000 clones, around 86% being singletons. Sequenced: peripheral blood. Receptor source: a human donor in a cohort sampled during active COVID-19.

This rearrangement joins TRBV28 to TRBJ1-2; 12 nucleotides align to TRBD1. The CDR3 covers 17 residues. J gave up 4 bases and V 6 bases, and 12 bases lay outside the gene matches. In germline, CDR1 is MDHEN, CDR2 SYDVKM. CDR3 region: CASSLIGTGGAGYGYTF. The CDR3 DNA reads TGTGCCAGCAGCTTGATCGGGACAGGGGGCGCTGGCTATGGCTACACCTTC.

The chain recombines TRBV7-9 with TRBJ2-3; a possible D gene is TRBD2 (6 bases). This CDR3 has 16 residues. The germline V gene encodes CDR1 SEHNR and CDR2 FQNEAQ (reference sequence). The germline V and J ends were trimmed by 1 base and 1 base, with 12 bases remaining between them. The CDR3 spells CASSLVEGRGTDTQYF. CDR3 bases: TGTGCCAGCAGCTTAGTGGAGGGCCGGGGCACAGATACGCAGTATTTT.

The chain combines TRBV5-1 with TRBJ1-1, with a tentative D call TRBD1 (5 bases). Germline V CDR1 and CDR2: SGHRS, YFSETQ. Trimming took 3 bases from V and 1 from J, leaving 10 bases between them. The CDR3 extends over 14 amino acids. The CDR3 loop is CASSSDSKNTEAFF. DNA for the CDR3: TGCGCCAGCAGCTCCGACAGCAAGAACACTGAAGCTTTCTTT.

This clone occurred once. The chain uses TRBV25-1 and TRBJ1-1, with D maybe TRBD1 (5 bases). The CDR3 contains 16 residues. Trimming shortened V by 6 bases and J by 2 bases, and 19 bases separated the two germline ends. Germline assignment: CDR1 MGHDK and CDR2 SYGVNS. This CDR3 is CASRPPGRTTNTEAFF. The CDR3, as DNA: TGTGCCAGCAGACCTCCGGGGAGGACAACAAACACTGAAGCTTTCTTT.

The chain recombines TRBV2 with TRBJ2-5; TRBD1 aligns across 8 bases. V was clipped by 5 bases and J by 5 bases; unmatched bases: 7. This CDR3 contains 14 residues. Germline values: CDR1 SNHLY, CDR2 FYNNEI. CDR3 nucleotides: TGTGCCAGCAGTTGGACAGGGAGGAGGGAGACCCAGTACTTC. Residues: CASSWTGRRETQYF.

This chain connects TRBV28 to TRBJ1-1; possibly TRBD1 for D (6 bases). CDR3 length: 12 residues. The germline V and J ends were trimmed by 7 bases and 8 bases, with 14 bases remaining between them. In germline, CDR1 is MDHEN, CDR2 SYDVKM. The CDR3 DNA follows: TGTGCCAGCACCCGGGGGGGCGCCGAAGCTTTCTTT. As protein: CASTRGGAEAFF.

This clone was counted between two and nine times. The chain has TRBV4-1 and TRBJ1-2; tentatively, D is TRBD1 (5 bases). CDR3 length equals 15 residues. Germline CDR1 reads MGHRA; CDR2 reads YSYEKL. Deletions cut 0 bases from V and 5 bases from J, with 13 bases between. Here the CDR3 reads CASSQDLSGEYGYTF. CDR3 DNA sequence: TGCGCCAGCAGCCAAGATCTTTCGGGGGAATATGGCTACACCTTC.